A single sample gave rise to the 30 T cell receptor delta chains below, sequenced in a study of gamma-delta chains in newborns, infants, children (dated by TCRdb to between 2018 and 2020). The data were produced on an Illumina MiSeq. The public reads were reprocessed by TCRdb using CATT, and rows of matching DNA were later combined. The sample table shows 2,500 or so delta-chain clones, and more than 7.5% are seen once. The leading ten clones occupy 15% to 17% of the sample. Sequencing was done on a sample of blood. The source of these receptors is a child who was a newborn, infant or young child, either healthy, febrile or measles-vaccinated (not recorded which).

This clone was counted a few times. TCRdb's listed protein matches a much larger clone and diverges from this DNA's translation at residue 5, likely through a read error; the protein shown comes from the DNA. The V call is TRDV2, the J call TRDJ1, with 8 bases lining up with TRDD3. The germline V gene has CDR1 GEAIGNYY and CDR2 EKD. V lost 1 base and J lost 0; bases outside the gene matches: 3. The CDR3 consists of 15 residues. CDR3 amino acids: CACDTRGYYTDKLIF. The CDR3 nucleotides are TGTGCCTGTGACACGAGGGGATACTACACCGATAAACTCATCTTT.

This clone has only a few counts. TCRdb assigns this DNA the protein of a much larger clone, which departs from its translation at residue 4; this likely reflects a read error, and the protein shown comes from translating the DNA. The chain combines TRDV2 with TRDJ3, with D possibly TRDD3 on 6 matching bases. Germline V gene lookup returns CDR1 GEAIGNYY and CDR2 EKD. The CDR3 loop spans 19 amino acids. CDR3 nucleotide sequence: TGTGCCTGTGGCACCGTCGGGGATTTCGACTCCTGGGACACCCGACAGATGTTTTTC. Protein product: CACGTVGDFDSWDTRQMFF.

This clone is deemed medium-sized. This chain joins TRDV2 and TRDJ3; 7 nucleotides line up with TRDD3. There are 18 residues in the CDR3. V shed 3 bases and J 0 bases; nucleotides not matched to a gene: 7. Per the germline V gene, CDR1 is GEAIGNYY and CDR2 is EKD. The CDR3 region has the DNA TGTGCCTGTGACCACCTGGGGATAAGCTCCTGGGACACCCGACAGATGTTTTTC. Residues: CACDHLGISSWDTRQMFF.

In its sample, this clone was seen a few times. TCRdb attributes to this sequence the protein of a much larger clone, which differs from the DNA translation at residue 10; a read error is likely, and the protein displayed is translated from the DNA. The chain uses TRDV2 and TRDJ3, with 9 nucleotides matching TRDD3. This CDR3 comprises 19 residues. CDR1 is GEAIGNYY and CDR2 is EKD in the germline V gene. V lost 0 bases and J lost 2; bases outside the gene matches: 7. The CDR3 region has the DNA TGTGCCTGTGACACCGTGTCTGGGGGATGCGCCTGGGACACCCGACAGATGTTTTTC. It is translated as CACDTVSGGCAWDTRQMFF.

A word on this clone: Its ends do not fully match the called genes, so a read error is possible. The chain recombines TRDV2 with TRDJ3; 8 bases map to TRDD3. CDR3 length: 16 amino acids. CDR1 GEAIGNYY and CDR2 EKD come from the germline V gene. The CDR3 nucleotides are TGTGCCACCGTGGGATACGAGTCCTGGGACACCCGACAAATGTTTTTC. Translation gives CATVGYESWDTRQMFF.

In its sample, this clone is large. V and J are TRDV1 and TRDJ1; no firm D call. Germline assignment: CDR1 TSWWSYY and CDR2 QGS. CDR3 size: 13 residues. The V end lost 0 bases, the J end lost 5 bases, and 7 bases lay between the germline ends. The DNA for the CDR3 is TGTGCTCTTGGGGAACTAGAGCCGGATAAACTCATCTTT. Protein: CALGELEPDKLIF.

Within the sample, this clone is large. This same CDR3 is encoded by further DNA sequences in the sample. The chain employs TRDV2 and TRDJ2, with D uncertain. The V gene's germline CDR1 is GEAIGNYY and CDR2 EKD. This CDR3 comprises 11 residues. With 4 bases removed from V and 1 base from J, the gap between germline ends came to 0 bases. The CDR3 nucleotides read TGTGCCTGTGATTTGACAGCACAACTCTTCTTT. The encoded protein is CACDLTAQLFF.

About this clone: This specimen includes other DNA sequences encoding the same CDR3. The DNA of the CDR3 is TGTGCCATACTGGGGGATACTTTGACAGCACAACTCTTCTTT. Residues: CAILGDTLTAQLFF. The chain joins TRDV2 to TRDJ2, with TRDD3 matching 11 bases. CDR1 GEAIGNYY and CDR2 EKD come from the germline V gene. The CDR3 is 14 residues long. Trimming at V came to 9 bases and at J to 0 bases, leaving 2 bases not matched to a gene.

A word on this clone: The protein TCRdb lists belongs to a much larger clone and differs from this DNA's translation at residue 13, which points to a read error; the protein shown is made from the DNA. V is TRDV1 and J is TRDJ1; TRDD3 is a possible D gene (5 bases). The CDR3 totals 19 residues. Germline V lookup: CDR1 TSWWSYY, CDR2 QGS. Trimming took off 3 bases at V and 1 base at J, with 24 bases between the two ends. CDR3 protein: CALGDIFPKSPGCTDKLIF. The CDR3 DNA reads TGTGCTCTTGGGGACATATTCCCTAAATCACCGGGATGCACCGATAAACTCATCTTT.

This clone was counted only a few times. TCRdb records a much larger clone's protein for this DNA, with a difference at residue 4 that likely arises from a read error; the protein given is the translation of the DNA. The gene calls are TRDV2 and TRDJ3; 12 bases map to TRDD3. Trimming took 5 bases from V and 0 from J; bases not matched to a gene: 10. CDR3 length: 20 amino acids. Germline assignment: CDR1 GEAIGNYY and CDR2 EKD. In nucleotides, the CDR3 is TGTGCCTGTGCCCCTGTACTGGGGGATACCCGCTCCTGGGACACCCGACAGATGTTTTTC. Translation gives CACAPVLGDTRSWDTRQMFF.

This clone ranks as medium-sized. J is TRDJ3 and V is TRDV2; 7 bases agree with TRDD3. The trim removed 0 bases at V and 0 bases at J, leaving 10 bases unmatched. The V gene's germline CDR1 is GEAIGNYY and CDR2 EKD. CDR3 length: 20 amino acids. CDR3 loop: CACDTVGGGPSSWDTRQMFF. The CDR3, as DNA: TGTGCCTGTGACACCGTAGGTGGGGGACCCAGCTCCTGGGACACCCGACAGATGTTTTTC.

By its share, this clone is medium-sized. This rearrangement joins TRDV1 to TRDJ1; 7 bases agree with TRDD2. This CDR3 has 18 amino acids. Trimming at V came to 3 bases and at J to 0 bases, leaving 13 bases not matched to a gene. Per the germline V gene, CDR1 is TSWWSYY and CDR2 is QGS. The CDR3 loop reads CALGEDFLITEYTDKLIF. CDR3 DNA: TGTGCTCTTGGGGAGGACTTCCTAATCACAGAGTACACCGATAAACTCATCTTT.

As regards this clone: A much larger clonotype is one base distant, so this may be a read error. This same CDR3 is encoded by further DNA sequences in the sample. The rearrangement uses TRDV2 and TRDJ2; tentative D call: TRDD3 (6 bases). The CDR3 sequence is 16 residues long. Germline V CDR1 and CDR2: GEAIGNYY, EKD. CDR3 residues: CACDTVGGPPTAQLFF. As DNA, the CDR3 is TGTGCCTGCGACACCGTGGGGGGCCCCCCGACAGCACAACTCTTCTTT.

This clone was detected a few times. The chain has TRDV2 and TRDJ3; 9 bases line up with TRDD3. Germline V gene data show CDR1 as GEAIGNYY and CDR2 as EKD. The J segment lost 0 bases and the V segment lost 1 base, leaving 12 bases of the junction unmatched. This CDR3 is 21 amino acids long. The DNA for the CDR3 is TGTGCCTGTGACACTACACTGGACTGGGGGACCAGCTCCTGGGACACCCGACAGATGTTTTTC. Translating gives CACDTTLDWGTSSWDTRQMFF.

This clone is medium-sized (0.01 to 0.1%). This same CDR3 is encoded by further DNA sequences in the sample. The chain couples TRDV2 to TRDJ3; 12 positions agree with TRDD3. J lost 4 bases, V lost 2 bases, and 5 bases had no gene match. Germline CDR1 reads GEAIGNYY; CDR2 reads EKD. There are 18 residues in the CDR3. In DNA, the CDR3 is TGTGCCTGTGACATACTGGGGGATACAGCGTGGGACACCCGACAGATGTTTTTC. It codes for CACDILGDTAWDTRQMFF.

With regard to this clone: This DNA's translation differs at residue 4 from TCRdb's protein, which comes from a much larger clone; a read error is likely, and the protein shown is translated from the DNA. The rearrangement uses TRDV2 and TRDJ3, with 12 bases lining up with TRDD3. The CDR3 is 19 residues long. CDR1 and CDR2 from the germline V gene are GEAIGNYY and EKD. J gave up 0 bases and V 5 bases, and 7 bases lay outside the gene matches. This chain's CDR3 is CACGPLGDTSSWDTRQMFF. CDR3 DNA sequence: TGTGCCTGTGGCCCCCTGGGGGATACGAGCTCCTGGGACACCCGACAGATGTTTTTC.

This clone has a handful of counts. The protein that TCRdb holds for this DNA derives from a much larger clone and differs from the translated DNA at residue 5, which likely indicates a read error; the protein shown here is translated from the DNA. This chain joins TRDV2 and TRDJ2; 9 nucleotides match TRDD3. V gave up 3 bases and J gave up 0 bases; unmatched junction bases: 10. The V gene's germline CDR1 is GEAIGNYY and CDR2 EKD. The CDR3 consists of 18 residues. CDR3 in amino acids: CACDCLGDPLALTAQLFF. Written as DNA, the CDR3 is TGTGCCTGTGACTGTCTGGGGGATCCTCTAGCTTTGACAGCACAACTCTTCTTT.

This clone is categorized as large (0.1 to 1%). The chain recombines TRDV2 with TRDJ1; 7 nucleotides match TRDD3. The germline CDR1 and CDR2 sequences are GEAIGNYY and EKD. V lost 4 bases, J lost 8 bases, and 12 bases stayed unmatched. The CDR3 runs 14 residues. The CDR3 loop reads CACDPLPGGWKLIF. The DNA of the CDR3 is TGTGCCTGTGATCCCTTGCCGGGGGGATGGAAACTCATCTTT.

V usage is TRDV2 and J usage is TRDJ3; TRDD3 matches 11 bases. The junction had 11 bases not matched to a gene; V was cut back by 8 bases and J by 0 bases. CDR1 GEAIGNYY and CDR2 EKD come from the germline V gene. The CDR3 loop spans 19 amino acids. CDR3 sequence reads: CASVGGGYGSSWDTRQMFF. CDR3 coding DNA: TGTGCCTCCGTTGGTGGGGGATACGGGAGCTCCTGGGACACCCGACAGATGTTTTTC.

This clone is termed medium-sized. The rearrangement uses TRDV1 and TRDJ1; 8 bases match TRDD3. The CDR3 contains 19 residues. The germline gives CDR1 TSWWSYY, CDR2 QGS. Trimming took 2 bases from V and 1 from J; bases not matched to a gene: 15. The CDR3 DNA follows: TGTGCTCTTGGGGAATATTCCACGGGGATACCGGGGGGCACCGATAAACTCATCTTT. Translating gives CALGEYSTGIPGGTDKLIF.

In the case of this clone: This probably arose from a read error, given a far larger clone one base away. Other DNA sequences in this sample translate to the same CDR3. J is TRDJ2 and V is TRDV2, with D uncertain. This CDR3 has 11 residues. Germline V CDR1 and CDR2: GEAIGNYY, EKD. CDR3 sequence: CACDLTAQLFF. CDR3 bases: TGCGCCTGTGATTTGACAGCACAACTCTTCTTT.

To note about this clone: A read error may explain this, as a much larger clone is one base away. The same CDR3 arises from other DNA sequences in this sample as well. The chain combines TRDV1 with TRDJ1; 12 bases are shared with TRDD3. V dropped 9 bases and J dropped 0; count of bases not matched to a gene: 23. This CDR3 has 21 amino acids. Germline V gives CDR1 TSWWSYY, CDR2 QGS. In nucleotides, the CDR3 is TGTGCTCTCGGGATTCCTACGCTACTGGGGGATACACTCTCGTACACCGATAAACTCATCTTT. This encodes CALGIPTLLGDTLSYTDKLIF.

Worth noting for this clone: The mismatch at residue 14 between this DNA's translation and the TCRdb protein of a much larger clone likely reflects a read error; the protein shown is translated from the DNA. This chain connects TRDV2 to TRDJ3; tentative D call: TRDD3 (5 bases). Germline V CDR1 and CDR2: GEAIGNYY, EKD. CDR3 length equals 17 residues. CDR3 residues: CACVITARSWDTRRMFF. The DNA of the CDR3 is TGTGCCTGTGTCATTACTGCTCGCTCCTGGGACACCCGACGGATGTTTTTC.

For this clone: The TCRdb record carries a much larger clone's protein, which differs from this DNA's translation at residue 6; a read error is the likely cause, and the protein listed here is the DNA translation. The chain couples TRDV1 to TRDJ1, with D uncertain. The CDR3 sequence is 13 residues long. Per the germline V gene, CDR1 is TSWWSYY and CDR2 is QGS. Trimming pared 6 bases from V and 3 bases from J, leaving 11 bases between. For the CDR3, the DNA is TGTGCTCTTGGTGCCCAAGAGCCCGATAAACTCATCTTT. Translated: CALGAQEPDKLIF.

This clone is termed medium-sized. V usage is TRDV2 and J usage is TRDJ3; 13 nucleotides match TRDD3. Germline V gene data show CDR1 as GEAIGNYY and CDR2 as EKD. This CDR3 has 21 amino acids. V lost 0 bases to trimming and J lost 3 bases; unmatched junction nucleotides: 10. In DNA, the CDR3 is TGTGCCTGTGACACCGTACTGGGGGATACGCGCAGTTTCTGGGACACCCGACAGATGTTTTTC. Residues: CACDTVLGDTRSFWDTRQMFF.

This clone is medium-sized in the sample. In the same sample, other DNA sequences code for this CDR3. V gene TRDV1 combines with J gene TRDJ1; 9 nucleotides align to TRDD3. In germline, CDR1 is TSWWSYY, CDR2 QGS. The CDR3 contains 19 residues. Trimming removed 1 base from V and 9 bases from J; junction bases left unmatched: 21. In DNA, the CDR3 is TGTGCTCTTGGGGAACCTGAGGTTCCTATGTCTTTTAGGGGGATACAACTCATCTTT. The encoded protein is CALGEPEVPMSFRGIQLIF.

The rearrangement joins TRDV1 to TRDJ1; 12 bases map to TRDD3. Germline V gives CDR1 TSWWSYY, CDR2 QGS. This CDR3 has 27 residues. The junction had 38 bases not matched to a gene; V was cut back by 4 bases and J by 2 bases. This chain's CDR3 is CALGARDSYNGYWGILLRLPLTDKLIF. DNA for the CDR3: TGTGCTCTTGGGGCACGGGATTCCTACAACGGGTACTGGGGGATACTTTTGAGACTTCCTCTAACCGATAAACTCATCTTT.

This chain joins TRDV1 and TRDJ1; 13 bases line up with TRDD3. The CDR3 totals 22 residues. CDR1 is TSWWSYY and CDR2 is QGS in the germline V gene. V lost 3 bases and J lost 1; bases outside the gene matches: 20. CDR3 in amino acids: CALGDRSQRPGTGGYATDKLIF. The CDR3 nucleotides read TGTGCTCTTGGGGACCGTAGCCAACGCCCGGGAACTGGGGGATACGCCACCGATAAACTCATCTTT.

The chain employs TRDV2 and TRDJ1; weak D call: TRDD2 (7 bases). CDR3 length: 19 amino acids. Germline loops: CDR1 GEAIGNYY, CDR2 EKD. V lost 9 bases and J 0 bases, leaving 31 bases between the germline ends. CDR3 residues: CATPSSLARDNRYTDKLIF. The CDR3 DNA reads as TGTGCCACCCCTTCCTCCTTGGCACGGGATAATCGGTACACCGATAAACTCATCTTT.

A few counts support this clone. One end of the junction fails to match germline, which may point to a read error. This CDR3 is also generated by other DNA sequences in the sample. The genes are TRDV1 and TRDJ1, with D possibly being TRDD2 or TRDD3 (6 bases each). Germline V CDR1 and CDR2: TSWWSYY, QGS. The CDR3 covers 19 residues. CDR3 nucleotides: TGTGCCCTTGGGGAACCTGAGGTTCCTATGTCTTTTAGGGGGAGACAACTCATCTTT. Protein: CALGEPEVPMSFRGRQLIF.